These T cell receptor beta chains were read from a single sample in a study of TIL therapy for anti-PD-1-resistant metastatic lung cancer. Sequencing was performed with immunoSEQ multiplex PCR; in TCRdb, only in-frame clones are kept and a portion is missing. The data show more than 55,000 clones, 55% to 70% seen once. The sample was blood, taken at baseline. These receptors all stem from a person between 25 and 79 years old with non-small cell lung cancer. Both conserved end residues are part of each CDR3. The D gene is left open where the match is weak. The size of a clone is reported for some rows only, either as once, few or many, or as a class for expanded clones.

d_call	v_call	clone_size	j_call	cdr3_nt	cdr3_aa
-	TRBV6-1	-	TRBJ1-1	TGTGCCAGCAGGGTTGGGAACACTGAAGCTTTCTTT	CASRVGNTEAFF
TRBD1	TRBV29-1	-	TRBJ1-4	TGCAGCGCGGGACAGAGTAATGAAAAACTGTTTTTT	CSAGQSNEKLFF
-	TRBV6-5	once	TRBJ1-4	TGTGCCAGCAGTTCCCTTGGGGAGGTCGGGGCCGAAAAACTGTTTTTT	CASSSLGEVGAEKLFF
TRBD2	TRBV5-1	-	TRBJ2-5	TGCGCCAGCAGCTTGCCACTAGCGGGGGGGCAAGAGACCCAGTACTTC	CASSLPLAGGQETQYF
-	TRBV18	few	TRBJ2-7	TGTGCCAGCTCGCGCCTGGGAGAAGGCTACGAGCAGTACTTC	CASSRLGEGYEQYF
-	TRBV5-1	once	TRBJ2-4	TGCGCCAGCAGCTTGGGACAGTCAAACATTCAGTACTTC	CASSLGQSNIQYF
-	TRBV9	-	TRBJ2-1	TGTGCCAGCAGCGTACAACTAGAGGATGAGCAGTTCTTC	CASSVQLEDEQFF
-	TRBV4-1	-	TRBJ1-2	TGCGCCAGCAGCCAAGATGCAGGGCTGCCCGGCAACACCTTC	CASSQDAGLPGNTF
-	TRBV15	medium-sized	TRBJ1-5	TGTGCCACCAGCAGTGGGAATTGGGAGCCCCAGCATTTT	CATSSGNWEPQHF
TRBD2	TRBV5-4	-	TRBJ2-1	TGTGCCAGCAGACCACCGACTAGCGGGGGGGCCGATGAGCAGTTCTTC	CASRPPTSGGADEQFF
-	TRBV5-1	-	TRBJ2-2	TGCGCCAGCAGCTTGGGAGGACTCCCCCCCGGGGAGCTGTTTTTT	CASSLGGLPPGELFF
-	TRBV5-1	few	TRBJ1-2	TGCGCCAGCAGCTTGGAACAGCCCGGCTATGGCTACACCTTC	CASSLEQPGYGYTF
-	TRBV5-4	-	TRBJ2-5	TGTGCCAGCAGCTTAGAGGGATCCGGACAAGAGACCCAGTACTTC	CASSLEGSGQETQYF
-	TRBV7-3	-	TRBJ2-5	TGTGCCAGCAGCTTCCGCCGGGAGGAGACCCAGTACTTC	CASSFRREETQYF
-	TRBV23-1	-	TRBJ2-4	TGCGCCAGCACTCGGGGGATCGACATTCAGTACTTC	CASTRGIDIQYF
-	TRBV29-1	-	TRBJ1-4	TGCAGCGTTGGTCTCCAGACAACTAATGAAAAACTGTTTTTT	CSVGLQTTNEKLFF
-	TRBV7-9	-	TRBJ2-5	TGTGCCAGCAGCTTAGTAGCGGAGACCCAGTACTTC	CASSLVAETQYF
-	TRBV10-1	-	TRBJ2-1	TGCGCCAGCAGTGAGATGGGTCAGGGCAAAATGTACAATGAGCAGTTCTTC	CASSEMGQGKMYNEQFF
TRBD2	TRBV5-4	-	TRBJ2-1	TGTGCCAGCAGCTTGCGGACTAGCGGGGAGAGCTCCTACAATGAGCAGTTCTTC	CASSLRTSGESSYNEQFF
TRBD2	TRBV7-6	once	TRBJ2-3	TGTGCCAGCAGCTTGCAGACTAGCGGGGCAAGCACAGATACGCAGTATTTT	CASSLQTSGASTDTQYF
-	TRBV13	few	TRBJ2-4	TGTGCCAGCAGCCTACAACACGAGGGCATTCAGTACTTC	CASSLQHEGIQYF
TRBD2	TRBV2	few	TRBJ2-7	TGTGCCAGCAGTCTAGCGGAGGTCGCCTACGAGCAGTACTTC	CASSLAEVAYEQYF
-	TRBV6-5	-	TRBJ1-6	TGTGCCAGCAGTGGACAGTTATATAATTCACCCCTCCACTTT	CASSGQLYNSPLHF
-	TRBV4-1	-	TRBJ1-5	TGCGCCAGCAGCCAAGAGTGGGGGGGGCTGAATCAGCCCCAGCATTTT	CASSQEWGGLNQPQHF
-	TRBV5-4	once	TRBJ2-2	TGTGCCAGCTCCTTAGCTTTTTCCAGGACAGCGAACACCGGGGAGCTGTTTTTT	CASSLAFSRTANTGELFF
-	TRBV5-1	few	TRBJ1-1	TGCGCCAGCAGCTTGAGAGGGGGCACTGAAGCTTTCTTT	CASSLRGGTEAFF
TRBD2	TRBV9	-	TRBJ2-3	TGTGCCAGCAGCGTACTAGCGGTCCAGGATACGCAGTATTTT	CASSVLAVQDTQYF
-	TRBV7-8	few	TRBJ1-1	TGTGCCAGCAGTTCTAGCAGGAACACTGAAGCTTTCTTT	CASSSSRNTEAFF
-	TRBV5-1	-	TRBJ2-1	TGCGCCAGCAGCTTGGAGTCTCTCTCCTACAATGAGCAGTTCTTC	CASSLESLSYNEQFF
TRBD2	TRBV6-4	-	TRBJ2-7	TGTGCCAGCAGTGTGGGTAGCGGGGCCTCCTACGAGCAGTACTTC	CASSVGSGASYEQYF
TRBD1	TRBV29-1	-	TRBJ1-2	TGCAGCGTTACACAGGGGGCTAACTATGGCTACACCTTC	CSVTQGANYGYTF
TRBD1	TRBV7-9	-	TRBJ1-3	TGTGCCAGCAGCCCTTGGACAGGGGCTGGAAACACCATATATTTT	CASSPWTGAGNTIYF
-	TRBV30	-	TRBJ2-2	TGTGCCTGGAGGATGTGGGGGTCTTCCTACGGGGAGCTGTTTTTT	CAWRMWGSSYGELFF
-	TRBV29-1	-	TRBJ2-2	TGCAGCGTTGAGAGGGGCACCGGGGAGCTGTTTTTT	CSVERGTGELFF
TRBD2	TRBV7-3	-	TRBJ2-1	TGTGCCAGCAGCAAGGGACTAGCGGGAGACAATGAGCAGTTCTTC	CASSKGLAGDNEQFF
TRBD2	TRBV10-3	-	TRBJ2-1	TGTGCCACCAGCCACGACGGCCTAGCGGGGGAGAATGAGCAGTTCTTC	CATSHDGLAGENEQFF
TRBD1	TRBV9	-	TRBJ2-4	TGTGCCAGCAGCGCATGGGGGACAGGGAGGGACATTCAGTACTTC	CASSAWGTGRDIQYF
-	TRBV4-2	-	TRBJ1-2	TGTGCCAGCAGCCAAGTCCACGACGGGCGGAGCGGCTACACCTTC	CASSQVHDGRSGYTF
-	TRBV7-2	-	TRBJ1-5	TGTGCCAGCAGCCCCAGAGAGCGGAATGCCCAGCATTTT	CASSPRERNAQHF
-	TRBV2	-	TRBJ2-3	TGTGCCAGCAGCGGAAGGGCTAGCGCCACAGATACGCAGTATTTT	CASSGRASATDTQYF
TRBD2	TRBV6-7	-	TRBJ2-7	TGTGCCAGCAGTTACCTAGCGGGAGGGCCCCGCTCCTACGAGCAGTACTTC	CASSYLAGGPRSYEQYF